This T cell receptor (beta chain) derives from a study of blood T cell repertoires in COVID-19. As for the study in general: Sample material is recorded as cDNA or gDNA derived from T cells, B-cell-depleted T cells, or PBMCs.

This CDR3 region has 14 residues. CDR1 LGHNT and CDR2 FRNRAP come from the germline V gene. Between the trimmed V and J ends, which lost 6 bases and 2 bases, there was a span of 11 bases. Original processing notes: Researchers report that nucleated cell counts were estimated from reference gene primer amplification. Sequencing was performed with immunoSEQ multiplex PCR; in TCRdb, only in-frame clones are kept and a portion is missing. D and trimming were read from the DNA, whereas the V and J calls and clone size are those reported in that table. The sample has around 220,000 clones, just over 85% seen once.

The source material was peripheral blood. This sequence originates from a man younger than 35 with active or convalescent COVID-19. This sequence joins TRBV12-5 and TRBJ1-3; perhaps TRBD1 as D (5 bases). The chain's CDR3 is CASGKGDPGNTIYF. The CDR3 DNA sequence: TGTGCTAGTGGCAAAGGGGATCCTGGAAACACCATATATTTT. Full variable domain (missing parts from reference TRBV12-5 and TRBJ1-3): DARVTQTPRHKVTEMGQEVTMRCQPILGHNTVFWYRQTMMQGLELLAYFRNRAPLDDSGMPKDRFSAEMPDATLATLKIQPSEPRDSAVYFCASGKGDPGNTIYFGEGSWLTVV.